The source of this T cell receptor beta chain is a study of shared clonotypes between healthy human individuals. This CDR3 spans 15 amino acids. V was clipped by 3 bases and J by 2 bases; unmatched bases: 5. From germline, CDR1 is MDHEN and CDR2 SYDVKM. Sequencing was performed with immunoSEQ multiplex PCR; in TCRdb, only in-frame clones are kept and a portion is missing. The repertoire has 2 million to 3 million clones, approximately 94% of them found once; the top ten carry about 0.39%. Study-wide findings and caveats: Sharing across four donors was highest in naive CD4 (approximately 5%) and lowest in memory CD8 (roughly 0.4%).

Comments on this clone: Its antigen remains unidentified.

The chain uses TRBV28 and TRBJ2-7; 9 bases are shared with TRBD1. This clonotype was sampled from a man aged 18 to 35 in good health. Some clones in this sample may be carry-over from other donors' samples. The specimen sequenced was naive CD4+ T cells from PBMCs. Noted subset: CD45RA+ positively selected. The CDR3 loop reads CASSLRDRATYEQYF. The DNA of the CDR3 is TGTGCCAGCAGTTTGCGGGACAGGGCCACCTACGAGCAGTACTTC.